This T cell receptor beta chain was obtained from a study of blood T cell repertoires in COVID-19. Study-level background: Samples representing acute and convalescent COVID-19 were sourced from the United States, Italy and Spain. Sources were T cells, B-cell-depleted T cells, or PBMCs; the material itself was cDNA or gDNA.

Per the authors' pipeline: Using reference gene primer amplification, nucleated cell counts were estimated. Clones were sequenced by immunoSEQ multiplex PCR, and TCRdb holds only the in-frame ones, with some missing. The V and J calls and clone size were taken over from that table, and D and trimming were inferred from the DNA. The table records about 41,000 clones, about 85% of them present only once. Germline V gene sequence: CDR1 LGHDT, CDR2 YNNKEL (reference sequence). Losses at the gene ends were 1 base for V and 5 bases for J; bases not matched to a gene: 10. This CDR3 region has 17 residues. The rearrangement links TRBV3-1 (or the pseudogene TRBV3-2) to TRBJ2-5, with 10 bases identical to TRBD2. This receptor was identified in a man aged 60-69 years with acute or convalescent COVID-19. The sample comprised peripheral blood. The CDR3 loop is CASSQVRTSGLGETQYF. DNA of the CDR3: TGTGCCAGCAGCCAAGTCCGGACTAGCGGCTTGGGGGAGACCCAGTACTTC.